A single sample is the source of the 6 T cell receptor beta chains below, sequenced in a study of blood T cells in healthy people across ages. Using a J-beta primer mix together with a sample-barcoded 5' primer, a second PCR was run for about 6 to 12 cycles. Each CDR3 protein is one row after TCRdb ran MiXCR on the 5' RACE reads. This table holds over a million distinct CDR3 sequences, around 59% found once. The specimen sequenced was blood. The origin of the receptors is a man aged 18-30 years in good health.

J is TRBJ1-6 and V is TRBV20-1; a weak D match, TRBD1 (6 bases). This CDR3 contains 15 residues. The V end lost 4 bases, the J end lost 4 bases, and 14 bases lay between the germline ends. The germline gives CDR1 DFQATT, CDR2 SNEGSKA (reference sequence). DNA of the CDR3: TGCAGTGCTACCGGGACAAGTAATTATAATTCACCCCTCCACTTT. This sequence encodes CSATGTSNYNSPLHF.

The chain has TRBV12-3 or TRBV12-4 and TRBJ2-5; D not resolved. The CDR3 length is 14 residues. The V end was cut by 6 bases, the J end by 11 bases, with 22 bases between. CDR3 sequence (DNA): TGTGCCAGCAGCAGTAGCCCACCTTACAATGAGCAGTACTTC. Protein: CASSSSPPYNEQYF.

The V call is TRBV2, the J call TRBJ2-7; 7 bases map to TRBD1. Germline CDR1 SNHLY, CDR2 FYNNEI. This CDR3 has 14 amino acids. The CDR3 region is CATNPTGTTYEQYF. CDR3 DNA sequence: TGTGCGACCAACCCGACAGGGACAACCTACGAGCAGTACTTC.

The chain links TRBV11-2 to TRBJ1-4; 7 bases align to TRBD1. The germline gives CDR1 SGHAT, CDR2 FQNNGV. V gave up 6 bases and J gave up 4 bases; unmatched junction bases: 8. The CDR3 has 15 residues. The CDR3 sequence is CASSPSGTVNEKLFF. The DNA of the CDR3 is TGTGCCAGCAGTCCTTCCGGGACAGTTAATGAAAAACTGTTTTTT.

This clonotype came up a few times. CDR3 sequence (DNA): TGTGCCAGCAGTTACGGGGGACAGCGAGAAGCTTTCTTT. This sequence encodes CASSYGGQREAFF. V usage is TRBV6-5 and J usage is TRBJ1-1, with 7 bases matching TRBD1. CDR1 is MNHEY, CDR2 SVGAGI, per germline. The CDR3 contains 13 residues. V was clipped by 2 bases and J by 8 bases; unmatched bases: 5.

CDR3 nucleotides: TGCGCCAGCAGCCAAGAATCACCTAGCTCCTACAATGAGCAGTTCTTC. It encodes CASSQESPSSYNEQFF. The chain recombines TRBV4-3 with TRBJ2-1; D uncertain. The V end lost 0 bases, the J end lost 0 bases, and 9 bases lay between the germline ends. Germline V gene data show CDR1 as LGHNA and CDR2 as YSLEER. There are 16 residues in the CDR3.